Presented here are 14 T cell receptor beta chains from one specimen sequenced in a study of CD8 T cells in ankylosing spondylitis. The study's findings and limits: A TCR beta motif made of under 10 highly homologous variants seemed typical of ankylosing spondylitis blood.

TCRdb reprocessed the 5' RACE reads with MiXCR, giving one entry per CDR3 protein. In the table there are more than 650,000 distinct CDR3 sequences, approximately 10% of which are singletons. Antigen specificity for these receptors is unknown. The sequenced sample consisted of blood, either unsorted or a sorted T cell fraction (not recorded which). The source is a male donor with ankylosing spondylitis.

The CDR3 DNA follows: TGTGCCAGCAGCTTTTTGGTTGGCTACACCTTC. Translated, it gives CASSFLVGYTF. The chain combines TRBV7-2 with TRBJ1-2; D is unresolved. Trimming stripped 3 bases from V and 7 bases from J, with 6 bases between. Germline CDR1 is SGHTA and CDR2 is FQGNSA. The CDR3 is 11 residues long.

This clonotype has only a few counts. The chain employs TRBV20-1 and TRBJ2-7; D uncertain. Germline-derived CDR1 and CDR2 are DFQATT and SNEGSKA (reference sequence). V lost 6 bases and J lost 7, with 19 bases in between. CDR3 length equals 13 residues. CDR3 region: CSAPSQTDFEQYF. The CDR3 DNA reads as TGCAGTGCCCCGTCGCAGACGGATTTTGAGCAGTACTTC.

This clonotype was detected a few times. The chain carries TRBV7-2 and TRBJ2-1; 9 nucleotides align to TRBD2. The CDR3 sequence is 15 residues long. The V gene end was trimmed by 1 base and the J gene end by 9 bases; junction bases not matched to a gene: 7. CDR1 and CDR2 from the germline V gene are SGHTA and FQGNSA. CDR3 loop: CASSLVVGLAFEQFF. CDR3 DNA: TGTGCCAGCAGCTTAGTCGTCGGACTAGCGTTTGAGCAGTTCTTC.

This clonotype has more than one count but fewer than ten. This rearrangement joins TRBV20-1 to TRBJ1-2, with D possibly matching TRBD1 (6 bases). The V and J ends lost 1 base and 2 bases respectively, with 11 bases between them. CDR1 and CDR2 from the germline V gene are DFQATT and SNEGSKA (reference sequence). The CDR3 contains 14 residues. The CDR3 loop is CSARGAGTNYGYTF. CDR3 in DNA: TGCAGTGCTAGAGGGGCAGGGACAAACTATGGCTACACCTTC.

This chain uses TRBV20-1 with TRBJ2-3, with a weak D call TRBD2 (5 bases). Germline V gene sequence: CDR1 DFQATT, CDR2 SNEGSKA (reference sequence). V was pared by 3 bases and J by 3 bases, with 7 bases between. This CDR3 has 12 amino acids. CDR3 DNA sequence: TGCAGTGCTAGGCTAGCAACAGATACGCAGTATTTT. Protein sequence: CSARLATDTQYF.

The V and J genes are TRBV18 and TRBJ2-5, with 7 bases that match TRBD1. V lost 0 bases, J lost 5 bases, and 6 bases stayed unmatched. CDR3 size: 15 residues. Germline CDR1 and CDR2: KGHSH and LQKENI. CDR3 nucleotides: TGTGCCAGCTCACCACCGACAGGGTTGAGCGAGACCCAGTACTTC. Translating it yields CASSPPTGLSETQYF.

The chain is built from TRBV5-1 and TRBJ2-5; 7 bases map to TRBD2. Germline V CDR1 and CDR2: SGHRS, YFSETQ. The CDR3 extends over 14 amino acids. The trim removed 4 bases at V and 2 bases at J, leaving 5 bases unmatched. In DNA, the CDR3 is TGCGCCAGCAGCGACCCGGGACTACAAGAGACCCAGTACTTC. This translates into CASSDPGLQETQYF. The full variable domain, its missing parts supplied by reference TRBV5-1 and TRBJ2-5, is KAGVTQTPRYLIKTRGQQVTLSCSPISGHRSVSWYQQTPGQGLQFLFEYFSETQRNKGNFPGRFSGRQFSNSRSEMNVSTLELGDSALYLCASSDPGLQETQYFGPGTRLLVL.

The CDR3 region is CASSQIAGTGELFF. The CDR3 DNA reads TGCGCCAGCAGCCAGATAGCGGGAACCGGGGAGCTGTTTTTT. This chain joins TRBV4-1 and TRBJ2-2; 8 nucleotides agree with TRBD2. Germline CDR1 and CDR2: MGHRA and YSYEKL. The CDR3 runs to 14 residues. The V gene end was trimmed by 3 bases and the J gene end by 5 bases; junction bases not matched to a gene: 2.

This clonotype was found a few times. The V and J genes are TRBV5-1 and TRBJ2-1; the match to TRBD2 covers 10 bases. V shed 5 bases, J shed 4 bases, and the junction held 9 bases outside the gene matches. Germline CDR1 and CDR2: SGHRS and YFSETQ. The CDR3 spans 16 residues. In nucleotides, the CDR3 is TGCGCCAGCAGTTGGGAAAAGCGGGAGGGTTACAATGAGCAGTTCTTC. Translation: CASSWEKREGYNEQFF.

The chain recombines TRBV12-3 or TRBV12-4 with TRBJ1-2, with 8 bases lining up with TRBD1. The trim removed 6 bases at V and 1 base at J, leaving 4 bases unmatched. The CDR3 has 14 amino acids. The CDR3 loop is CASSRDRNNYGYTF. The CDR3 DNA reads TGTGCCAGCAGCCGGGACAGGAATAACTATGGCTACACCTTC.

This chain connects TRBV24-1 to TRBJ2-3; 12 bases align to TRBD2. V lost 6 bases to trimming and J lost 3 bases; unmatched junction nucleotides: 6. Per the germline V gene, CDR1 is KGHDR and CDR2 is SFDVKD. This CDR3 contains 16 residues. The chain's CDR3 is CATSRLAGEGTDTQYF. DNA of the CDR3: TGTGCCACCAGTCGACTAGCGGGAGAGGGAACAGATACGCAGTATTTT.

There are a few counts of this clonotype. The chain couples TRBV6-2 or TRBV6-3 to TRBJ2-3; 9 positions match TRBD2. This CDR3 spans 15 amino acids. Germline trimming cut 8 bases from V and 3 bases from J; bases unmatched to any gene: 9. Germline V gives CDR1 MNHEY, CDR2 SVGEGT. The CDR3, as DNA: TGTGCCAGCTCACAAACGGGACTAGCTACAGATACGCAGTATTTT. This translates into CASSQTGLATDTQYF.

This clonotype was counted at least ten times. The CDR3 DNA sequence: TGTGCCAGCAGCCCACGGACATCCCAGCCCCAGCATTTT. Translated, it gives CASSPRTSQPQHF. The V call is TRBV7-2, the J call TRBJ1-5; perhaps TRBD1 as D (5 bases). Deletions cut 5 bases from V and 7 bases from J, with 12 bases between. CDR1 is SGHTA, CDR2 FQGNSA, per germline. The CDR3 runs 13 residues. The full variable domain, rest sourced from reference TRBV7-2 and TRBJ1-5, is GAGVSQSPSNKVTEKGKDVELRCDPISGHTALYWYRQSLGQGLEFLIYFQGNSAPDKSGLPSDRFSAERTGGSVSTLTIQRTQQEDSAVYLCASSPRTSQPQHFGDGTRLSIL.

This clonotype has ten or more counts. V is TRBV27 and J is TRBJ2-3; no reliable D call. CDR3 length: 11 residues. The V and J ends lost 7 bases and 7 bases respectively, with 9 bases between them. Germline CDR1 and CDR2: MNHEY and SMNVEV (reference sequence). The CDR3, as DNA: TGTGCCAGCACCCTGGGCAATACGCAGTATTTT. This translates into CASTLGNTQYF.